The rows below give T cell receptor beta chains drawn from one sample of a study of T cells in Graves' hyperthyroidism and ophthalmopathy. TCRdb re-called the multiplex PCR reads through MiXCR, storing one row per CDR3 protein. The sample shows about 530,000 distinct CDR3 sequences, about a sixth of them seen only once. The sequenced sample was blood. The receptor source for this set is a young woman with Graves' ophthalmopathy. CDR3s include the opening cysteine and the closing phenylalanine or tryptophan. D genes are given only for firm matches. Clone size is given for some rows only: seen once, a few or many times, or a class if the clone is expanded.

.	TRBV6-2/TRBV6-3	few	TRBJ2-1	CASSALWEQFF	TGTGCCAGCAGCGCGCTATGGGAGCAGTTCTTC
.	TRBV19	.	TRBJ1-5	CASSSRDWSQPQHF	TGTGCCAGTAGTAGCCGGGACTGGAGTCAGCCCCAGCATTTT
TRBD1	TRBV7-8	few	TRBJ1-1	CASSPDRGRGEAFF	TGTGCCAGCAGCCCGGACAGGGGGAGAGGCGAAGCTTTCTTT
.	TRBV7-9	many	TRBJ1-2	CASSLKWTSYGYTF	TGTGCCAGCAGCTTAAAGTGGACGAGCTATGGCTACACCTTC
TRBD2	TRBV7-9	many	TRBJ2-7	CASSPGLAGDEQYF	TGTGCCAGCAGCCCCGGACTAGCGGGAGACGAGCAGTACTTC
.	TRBV19	once	TRBJ2-5	CASRGRQGRETQYF	TGTGCCAGTAGAGGCCGGCAGGGACGAGAGACCCAGTACTTC
TRBD2	TRBV30	.	TRBJ2-5	CAWSVGGGMGETQYF	TGTGCCTGGAGTGTGGGGGGGGGTATGGGAGAGACCCAGTACTTC
.	TRBV28	many	TRBJ1-2	CASSSPGGGSYGYTF	TGTGCCAGCAGTTCCCCTGGGGGGGGATCCTATGGCTACACCTTC
.	TRBV27	few	TRBJ1-6	CASSFLDSPLHF	TGTGCCAGCAGTTTTTTAGATTCACCCCTCCACTTT
.	TRBV29-1	.	TRBJ2-7	CSVVTTVYEQYF	TGCAGCGTTGTGACTACCGTTTACGAGCAGTACTTC
.	TRBV11-3	many	TRBJ1-6	CASSLGRDDSPLHF	TGTGCCAGCAGCCTGGGGAGGGACGATTCACCCCTCCACTTT
.	TRBV4-2	many	TRBJ2-3	CASSQRASGSTDTQYF	TGTGCCAGCAGCCAGAGGGCCAGCGGTAGCACAGATACGCAGTATTTT
.	TRBV5-1	many	TRBJ2-1	CASSMEGTPSSYNEQFF	TGCGCCAGCAGCATGGAGGGGACTCCTAGTTCCTACAATGAGCAGTTCTTC
.	TRBV20-1	.	TRBJ1-5	CSVRPGRADQPQHF	TGCAGTGTGAGACCCGGGAGGGCGGATCAGCCCCAGCATTTT
.	TRBV3-1	many	TRBJ1-2	CASSQVESSNYGYTF	TGTGCCAGCAGCCAAGTAGAGTCCAGCAACTATGGCTACACCTTC
TRBD2	TRBV12-3/TRBV12-4	many	TRBJ2-1	CASRPRTSGRDNEQFF	TGTGCCAGCAGGCCTAGGACTAGCGGTAGGGACAATGAGCAGTTCTTC
.	TRBV30	many	TRBJ2-1	CACDQDNEQFF	TGTGCCTGTGATCAGGACAATGAGCAGTTCTTC
.	TRBV27	many	TRBJ1-1	CASSFGTPNTEAFF	TGTGCCAGCAGTTTTGGGACACCTAACACTGAAGCTTTCTTT
TRBD1	TRBV19	.	TRBJ2-2	CARETKQGPHGELFF	TGTGCCAGGGAGACCAAACAGGGGCCGCACGGGGAGCTGTTTTTT
.	TRBV7-2	many	TRBJ2-7	CASSLGILTYEQYF	TGTGCCAGCAGCCTCGGGATCCTGACCTACGAGCAGTACTTC
.	TRBV6-1	.	TRBJ1-2	CASSRQEDNYGYTF	TGTGCCAGCAGCCGACAGGAGGATAACTATGGCTACACCTTC
.	TRBV11-2	many	TRBJ2-5	CASSLGGDNQETQYF	TGTGCCAGCAGCTTAGGTGGGGACAACCAAGAGACCCAGTACTTC
TRBD1	TRBV5-5	few	TRBJ1-3	CASSFYPGTAPGNTIYF	TGTGCCAGCAGCTTCTACCCCGGGACAGCCCCTGGAAACACCATATATTTT
.	TRBV6-5	.	TRBJ2-2	CASSYLTSRQGSDTGELFF	TGTGCCAGCAGTTACTTGACCTCTCGGCAGGGCTCCGACACCGGGGAGCTGTTTTTT
.	TRBV28	many	TRBJ1-1	CASTGRGGTEAFF	TGTGCCAGCACCGGCAGGGGTGGGACTGAAGCTTTCTTT
TRBD2	TRBV2	many	TRBJ2-1	CASSGTGKGTSGSNEQFF	TGTGCCAGCAGTGGGACAGGGAAAGGGACTAGCGGGAGCAATGAGCAGTTCTTC
.	TRBV5-1	few	TRBJ2-3	CASSAPTGITDTQYF	TGCGCCAGCAGCGCCCCCACAGGGATCACAGATACGCAGTATTTT
.	TRBV11-1	many	TRBJ1-5	CASSLAVSGGNQPQHF	TGTGCCAGCAGCTTAGCGGTGTCGGGGGGCAATCAGCCCCAGCATTTT
.	TRBV5-5	.	TRBJ1-1	CASSLRYGEGTNTEAFF	TGTGCCAGCAGCTTGCGGTACGGGGAGGGGACGAACACTGAAGCTTTCTTT
.	TRBV3-1	many	TRBJ2-3	CASSQDLLAVADTQYF	TGTGCCAGCAGCCAAGATCTCTTGGCGGTCGCAGATACGCAGTATTTT
.	TRBV20-1	few	TRBJ2-1	CSARDILALGYEQFF	TGCAGTGCTAGAGATATCCTAGCGCTAGGGTATGAGCAGTTCTTC
TRBD2	TRBV13	few	TRBJ2-7	CASSLGTSGGEQYF	TGTGCCAGCAGCTTGGGGACTAGCGGGGGCGAGCAGTACTTC
.	TRBV27	many	TRBJ1-1	CASSSRRTEAFF	TGTGCCAGCAGCTCACGACGGACTGAAGCTTTCTTT
.	TRBV7-6	.	TRBJ1-3	CASSFSGESGNTIYF	TGTGCCAGCAGCTTTTCAGGAGAGTCTGGAAACACCATATATTTT
.	TRBV6-2/TRBV6-3	many	TRBJ1-1	CASSYEGTGTEAFF	TGTGCCAGCAGTTACGAGGGGACGGGCACTGAAGCTTTCTTT
.	TRBV3-1	many	TRBJ2-7	CASSNTSIVYEQYF	TGTGCCAGCAGCAATACTAGTATTGTGTACGAGCAGTACTTC
.	TRBV19	.	TRBJ1-6	CASSREEGRPLHF	TGTGCCAGTAGCCGCGAGGAGGGTAGACCCCTCCACTTT
TRBD2	TRBV6-9	.	TRBJ2-3	CASSYGLAGGTDTQYF	TGTGCCAGCAGTTACGGACTAGCGGGAGGCACAGATACGCAGTATTTT
.	TRBV30	few	TRBJ2-7	CAWNSPGVTSYEQYF	TGTGCCTGGAATTCCCCGGGGGTTACTTCCTACGAGCAGTACTTC
.	TRBV5-8	many	TRBJ1-1	CASNPAGNTEAFF	TGTGCCAGCAATCCTGCGGGGAACACTGAAGCTTTCTTT
.	TRBV20-1	few	TRBJ1-1	CSALEAGMNTEAFF	TGCAGTGCCCTAGAAGCAGGGATGAACACTGAAGCTTTCTTT
.	TRBV7-9	.	TRBJ2-2	CANPLLTGELFF	TGTGCCAACCCCCTCCTCACCGGGGAGCTGTTTTTT
.	TRBV30	.	TRBJ2-3	CAVVGGAKDTQYF	TGTGCAGTCGTAGGGGGGGCGAAAGATACGCAGTATTTT
TRBD1	TRBV20-1	many	TRBJ1-5	CSARAIIGGSRGYGNQPQHF	TGCAGTGCTAGAGCCATCATTGGTGGTAGCAGGGGGTATGGCAATCAGCCCCAGCATTTT
.	TRBV20-1	many	TRBJ2-7	CSARGPLLPYEQYF	TGCAGTGCTAGAGGACCGCTTTTGCCCTACGAGCAGTACTTC
.	TRBV28	many	TRBJ1-3	CASSLTGPDSGNTIYF	TGTGCCAGCAGTTTAACAGGGCCTGACTCTGGAAACACCATATATTTT
.	TRBV7-2	few	TRBJ1-1	CASSPATVSEAFF	TGTGCCAGCAGCCCAGCGACAGTTTCTGAAGCTTTCTTT
TRBD1	TRBV28	many	TRBJ1-1	CASSIGTGDLNTEAFF	TGTGCCAGCAGTATCGGGACAGGGGATCTCAACACTGAAGCTTTCTTT
TRBD1	TRBV29-1	.	TRBJ1-1	CSANRGRGTEAFF	TGCAGCGCTAACAGGGGGCGCGGCACTGAAGCTTTCTTT
.	TRBV3-1	many	TRBJ2-3	CASSQEGANTDTQYF	TGTGCCAGCAGCCAAGAGGGGGCCAACACAGATACGCAGTATTTT
.	TRBV19	.	TRBJ2-4	CASSWTSSQNIQYF	TGTGCCAGTAGTTGGACTTCCTCCCAAAACATTCAGTACTTC
.	TRBV19	.	TRBJ2-1	CASSMVERREFSYNEQFF	TGTGCCAGTAGTATGGTTGAGAGGCGGGAATTCTCCTACAATGAGCAGTTCTTC
.	TRBV20-1	few	TRBJ2-7	CSAREGDLNEQYF	TGCAGTGCTAGAGAGGGTGACCTGAACGAGCAGTACTTC
.	TRBV27	many	TRBJ1-2	CASSFRGASYGYTF	TGTGCCAGCAGTTTCAGGGGCGCGAGCTATGGCTACACCTTC
.	TRBV3-1	few	TRBJ1-4	CASSLQNEKLFF	TGTGCCAGCAGTTTACAAAATGAAAAACTGTTTTTT